This passage covers 29 T cell receptor beta chains from one sample sequenced in a study of PD-L1 blockade in urothelial cancer. This table comes from immunoSEQ multiplex PCR, and its TCRdb copy is limited to in-frame clones, with some not included. The data show about 50,000 clones, approximately 85% seen once. The time point denotes: peripheral blood 6 weeks after treatment start. The sequenced sample was PBMCs, obtained around atezolizumab (anti-PD-L1) treatment. The source is a man aged 45 to 65 with urothelial cancer.

The chain combines TRBV28 with TRBJ2-7; 11 bases line up with TRBD1. V gave up 6 bases and J gave up 4 bases; unmatched junction bases: 11. Germline values: CDR1 MDHEN, CDR2 SYDVKM. The CDR3 totals 16 residues. Written as DNA, the CDR3 is TGTGCCAGCAGACTTGGACAGGGGGCAAGTAAGTACGAGCAGTACTTC. Residues: CASRLGQGASKYEQYF.

V gene TRBV2 combines with J gene TRBJ2-1; 7 bases are shared with TRBD1. There are 16 residues in the CDR3. Trimming removed 6 bases from V and 2 bases from J; junction bases left unmatched: 10. The germline V gene encodes CDR1 SNHLY and CDR2 FYNNEI. This CDR3 reads CASSFGTGTAYNEQFF. DNA of the CDR3: TGTGCCAGCAGCTTTGGGACCGGGACAGCCTACAATGAGCAGTTCTTC.

The chain links TRBV6-5 to TRBJ1-6, with 9 positions matching TRBD1. Trimming at V came to 5 bases and at J to 5 bases, leaving 4 bases not matched to a gene. The CDR3 loop spans 15 amino acids. The V gene's germline CDR1 is MNHEY and CDR2 SVGAGI. The CDR3 coding sequence is TGTGCCAGCAGTGCAGGGACAGGGAATAATTCACCCCTCCACTTT. Its protein product is CASSAGTGNNSPLHF.

The rearrangement uses TRBV15 and TRBJ2-3, with TRBD2 matching 8 bases. V lost 8 bases, J lost 2 bases, and 3 bases stayed unmatched. Germline CDR1 is LNHNV and CDR2 is YYDKDF (reference sequence). The CDR3 totals 13 residues. CDR3 sequence (DNA): TGTGCCACCGGGACTAGGGCCACAGATACGCAGTATTTT. This codes for CATGTRATDTQYF.

This chain uses TRBV5-4 with TRBJ2-2, with TRBD2 as a possible D gene (6 bases). Germline V CDR1 and CDR2: SGHNT, YYREEE (reference sequence). This CDR3 spans 15 amino acids. V shed 4 bases and J shed 2 bases, with 12 bases lying between them. The CDR3 sequence is CASSLGLSNTGELFF. The CDR3 nucleotides are TGTGCCAGCAGCCTTGGACTATCCAACACCGGGGAGCTGTTTTTT.

The chain employs TRBV10-1 and TRBJ2-2; possibly TRBD1 for D (6 bases). Germline V CDR1 and CDR2: WNHNN, SYGVQD (reference sequence). V lost 2 bases to trimming and J lost 1 base, with 17 bases between them. The CDR3 is 18 amino acids. CDR3 loop: CASSELRAGVLNTGELFF. The CDR3 region has the DNA TGCGCCAGCAGTGAGCTCCGAGCAGGGGTCCTGAACACCGGGGAGCTGTTTTTT.

This sequence joins TRBV4-1 and TRBJ2-3; 9 bases are shared with TRBD2. Germline CDR1 and CDR2: MGHRA and YSYEKL. The CDR3 runs 17 residues. The trim removed 0 bases at V and 0 bases at J, leaving 4 bases unmatched. CDR3 in DNA: TGCGCCAGCAGCCAAGACGGGGCGGGGGGGAGCACAGATACGCAGTATTTT. Its protein product is CASSQDGAGGSTDTQYF.

V usage is TRBV4-2 and J usage is TRBJ1-2, with 8 bases matching TRBD1. After removal of 1 base from V and 0 bases from J, the junction contained 4 bases not matched to a gene. The CDR3 totals 16 residues. Germline V CDR1 and CDR2: LGHNA, YNFKEQ. The CDR3 DNA reads as TGTGCCAGCAGCCAAGCCCAGGGGGCGGCTAACTATGGCTACACCTTC. Its protein product is CASSQAQGAANYGYTF.

This clone was counted a few times. CDR3 in amino acids: CASSPGTGFIYGGYTF. The CDR3 DNA reads as TGTGCCAGTAGTCCCGGGACAGGATTTATCTATGGTGGCTACACCTTC. V is TRBV19 and J is TRBJ1-2; the match to TRBD1 covers 8 bases. The CDR3 is 16 residues long. Unmatched junction bases numbered 15, after V lost 5 bases and J lost 7 bases. Germline-derived CDR1 and CDR2 are LNHDA and SQIVND (reference sequence).

The V and J genes are TRBV5-1 and TRBJ2-1; a possible D gene is TRBD2 (6 bases). V lost 1 base and J 8 bases, leaving 10 bases between the germline ends. The CDR3 has 13 residues. Germline assignment: CDR1 SGHRS and CDR2 YFSETQ. CDR3 region: CASSLSREYEQFF. Here the CDR3 DNA reads TGCGCCAGCAGCTTGAGTCGGGAGTATGAGCAGTTCTTC.

The rearrangement links TRBV7-2 to TRBJ1-1, with 8 bases aligning to TRBD1. The CDR3 runs 16 residues. The J segment lost 0 bases and the V segment lost 1 base, leaving 4 bases of the junction unmatched. CDR1 and CDR2 (germline): SGHTA, FQGNSA. The CDR3 sequence: CASSLVPGQVNTEAFF. CDR3 sequence (DNA): TGTGCCAGCAGCTTAGTTCCGGGACAGGTGAACACTGAAGCTTTCTTT.

The chain links TRBV28 to TRBJ1-5, with 7 bases matching TRBD1. V shed 6 bases and J 1 base; nucleotides not matched to a gene: 3. The length of the CDR3 is 14 residues. Germline-derived CDR1 and CDR2 are MDHEN and SYDVKM. CDR3 bases: TGTGCCAGCAGGGGACAGCCAAGCAATCAGCCCCAGCATTTT. It encodes CASRGQPSNQPQHF.

The gene calls are TRBV15 and TRBJ1-4; possible D gene TRBD1, 5 bases. CDR3 size: 16 residues. V was shortened by 0 bases and J by 5 bases, with 13 bases between the two germline ends. CDR1 and CDR2 from the germline V gene are LNHNV and YYDKDF (reference sequence). As DNA, the CDR3 is TGTGCCACCAGCAGAGATCCAACAGGTGGGAATGAAAAACTGTTTTTT. Translated: CATSRDPTGGNEKLFF.

The chain combines TRBV6-1 with TRBJ2-7, with TRBD1 matching over 11 bases. Germline-derived CDR1 and CDR2 are MNHNS and SASEGT. J gave up 1 base and V 4 bases, and 9 bases lay outside the gene matches. The CDR3 extends over 17 amino acids. CDR3 coding DNA: TGTGCCAGCAGTGCCGGCCGGGACAGGGGGTTTTCCTACGAGCAGTACTTC. It translates to CASSAGRDRGFSYEQYF.

CDR3 nucleotide sequence: TGCGCCAGCAGCCAAGGACTAGCGGGCTCTGGGGCCAACGTCCTGACTTTC. It yields the protein CASSQGLAGSGANVLTF. The chain has TRBV4-3 and TRBJ2-6; the match to TRBD2 covers 10 bases. Losses at the gene ends were 1 base for V and 0 bases for J; bases not matched to a gene: 0. The CDR3 runs to 17 residues. Germline CDR1 is LGHNA and CDR2 is YSLEER.

The genes are TRBV5-4 and TRBJ2-1, with a possible D match to TRBD1 (6 bases). The CDR3 covers 16 residues. Germline assignment: CDR1 SGHNT and CDR2 YYREEE (reference sequence). With 4 bases removed from V and 0 bases from J, the gap between germline ends came to 14 bases. The CDR3, as DNA: TGTGCCAGCAGCGGAACGAACAGGGACTCCTACAATGAGCAGTTCTTC. Its protein is CASSGTNRDSYNEQFF. Full variable domain (rest looked up from reference TRBV5-4 and TRBJ2-1): ETGVTQSPTHLIKTRGQQVTLRCSSQSGHNTVSWYQQALGQGPQFIFQYYREEENGRGNFPPRFSGLQFPNYSSELNVNALELDDSALYLCASSGTNRDSYNEQFFGPGTRLTVL.

The rearrangement joins TRBV28 to TRBJ2-5; 10 nucleotides align to TRBD2. The germline V gene has CDR1 MDHEN and CDR2 SYDVKM. The CDR3 sequence is 17 residues long. V gave up 5 bases and J gave up 4 bases; unmatched junction bases: 13. The chain's CDR3 is CASSGQEVAGGLETQYF. Written as DNA, the CDR3 is TGTGCCAGCAGTGGACAAGAGGTAGCGGGAGGTTTAGAGACCCAGTACTTC.

CDR3 nucleotide sequence: TGTGCCAGCAGCCAAGTAATTGCGAATGAGCAGTTCTTC. Protein product: CASSQVIANEQFF. This chain connects TRBV14 to TRBJ2-1; D not certain. Germline V gene data show CDR1 as SGHDN and CDR2 as FVKESK. This CDR3 is 13 amino acids long. V lost 1 base to trimming and J lost 7 bases, with 8 bases between them.

The chain has TRBV19 and TRBJ2-5, with D possibly matching TRBD1 (5 bases). Trimming took off 9 bases at V and 7 bases at J, with 18 bases between the two ends. Germline V gene data show CDR1 as LNHDA and CDR2 as SQIVND (reference sequence). The length of the CDR3 is 13 residues. The CDR3 nucleotides read TGTGCCAGCAAAGGCAGGGATAAAGGGACCCAGTACTTC. It encodes CASKGRDKGTQYF.

Turning to this clone: Its ends do not fully match the called genes, so a read error is possible. The chain recombines TRBV6-5 with TRBJ1-6; D is undetermined. Germline V CDR1 and CDR2: MNHEY, SVGAGI. There are 16 residues in the CDR3. The CDR3 loop reads CASSYSGSFLNSPLHF. The CDR3 nucleotides read TGTGCCAGCAGTTACTCTGGCAGTTTCCTCAATTCGCCCCTCCACTTT.

This chain joins TRBV13 and TRBJ2-7; D perhaps matches TRBD1 (6 bases). V shed 3 bases and J shed 3 bases, with 18 bases lying between them. The CDR3 consists of 16 residues. Germline-derived CDR1 and CDR2 are PRHDT and FYEKMQ (reference sequence). This CDR3 reads CASSLAAGQLIYEQYF. The CDR3 coding sequence is TGTGCCAGCAGCTTGGCAGCAGGACAGTTGATCTACGAGCAGTACTTC.

This clone was observed a few times. The CDR3 region has the DNA TGTGCCAGCTCGCCGCGGAGTGTCCAGGATACGCAGTATTTT. This encodes CASSPRSVQDTQYF. The chain uses TRBV18 and TRBJ2-3; D gene ambiguous. CDR3 size: 14 residues. The V gene's germline CDR1 is KGHSH and CDR2 LQKENI. Trimming left V 6 bases short and J 6 bases short, with 16 bases between.

The V call is TRBV10-3, the J call TRBJ1-5, with 9 bases aligning to TRBD1. With 6 bases clipped from V and 6 bases from J, the junction kept 6 bases outside the gene matches. The CDR3 is made up of 14 amino acids. The germline CDR1 and CDR2 sequences are ENHRY and SYGVKD. Here the CDR3 DNA reads TGTGCCATCAGCAGACAGGGGGAGAGTCAGCCCCAGCATTTT. Residues: CAISRQGESQPQHF.

In this sample, this clone turned up once. This chain joins TRBV11-3 and TRBJ2-3; no reliable D call. CDR3 size: 15 residues. In germline, CDR1 is SGHNT, CDR2 YENEEA. The V end was cut by 0 bases, the J end by 1 base, with 8 bases between. CDR3 nucleotide sequence: TGTGCCAGCAGCTTAGATGTTACTGGCACAGATACGCAGTATTTT. This translates into CASSLDVTGTDTQYF.

By share of the sample, this clone is medium-sized. The chain links TRBV30 to TRBJ1-2; 9 bases match TRBD1. This CDR3 spans 14 amino acids. The ends lost 3 bases at V and 7 bases at J; junction bases unmatched: 9. Germline V gene sequence: CDR1 GTSNPN, CDR2 SVGIG (reference sequence). In DNA form, the CDR3 reads TGTGCCTGGAGAAGGGAGACAGGGGGAAGTGGCTACACCTTC. Translating it yields CAWRRETGGSGYTF.

The chain employs TRBV21-1 and TRBJ2-7; the table's D call, TRBD1, was not checked against the DNA. TRBV21-1 is given as a pseudogene. The length of the CDR3 is 12 residues. The CDR3, as DNA: TGTGCCGCTGGGGCAGCCACCCTCGAGCAGTACTTC. This codes for CAAGAATLEQYF.

The chain joins TRBV28 to TRBJ2-2; possible D gene TRBD1, 6 bases. CDR3 length: 14 amino acids. Trimming shortened V by 6 bases and J by 6 bases, and 14 bases separated the two germline ends. Germline loops: CDR1 MDHEN, CDR2 SYDVKM. For the CDR3, the DNA is TGTGCCAGCAGACCACACAGGGCTCCCGGGGAGCTGTTTTTT. Translating it yields CASRPHRAPGELFF. Supplemented by reference TRBV28 and TRBJ2-2, the full variable domain reads DVKVTQSSRYLVKRTGEKVFLECVQDMDHENMFWYRQDPGLGLRLIYFSYDVKMKEKGDIPEGYSVSREKKERFSLILESASTNQTSMYLCASRPHRAPGELFFGEGSRLTVL.

This rearrangement joins TRBV5-5 to TRBJ1-1; D is uncertain. Looked up from germline, CDR1 is SGHKS and CDR2 is YYEKEE (reference sequence). V was clipped by 4 bases and J by 4 bases, with 14 bases between them. This CDR3 region has 14 residues. The chain's CDR3 is CASSVGQVATEAFF. The CDR3 DNA reads TGTGCCAGCAGCGTCGGTCAGGTTGCCACTGAAGCTTTCTTT.

The gene calls are TRBV5-1 and TRBJ2-2; tentatively, D is TRBD1 (5 bases). The CDR3 loop spans 14 amino acids. Germline assignment: CDR1 SGHRS and CDR2 YFSETQ. Deletions cut 6 bases from V and 4 bases from J, with 13 bases between. CDR3 loop: CASNQRQSTGELFF. The CDR3 nucleotides read TGCGCCAGCAACCAAAGACAGTCCACCGGGGAGCTGTTTTTT.